Listed here is a single T cell receptor beta chain. No antigen is known for it. Germline CDR1 reads SEHNR; CDR2 reads FQNEAQ (reference sequence). With 0 bases removed from V and 4 bases from J, the gap between germline ends came to 10 bases. The CDR3 is 15 residues long. Assay: immunoSEQ multiplex PCR; the TCRdb copy retains only in-frame clones and omits some. The table shows some 130,000 clones, with around 90% occurring only once. The sample comes from a study of T cell responses to AZD1222 COVID-19 vaccine. Findings and limits, study-wide: Regions 160-218 and 743-854 held dominance among vaccine-associated CD4 TCRs, which spanned spike. Clonal diversity was possibly underestimated; the donors were predominantly white British and more often female.

Sequenced material: peripheral blood, taken 28 days after the second AZD1222 dose. The receptor was derived from an adult who received the AZD1222 COVID-19 vaccine. The genes are TRBV7-9 and TRBJ1-3, with D uncertain. The CDR3 DNA sequence: TGTGCCAGCAGCTTAGCTGTGACTAGAGGAAACACCATATATTTT. Protein sequence: CASSLAVTRGNTIYF.